The 8 T cell receptor beta chains presented below share a single source sample, sequenced in a study of blood T cell repertoires in COVID-19. Profiled with immunoSEQ multiplex PCR; TCRdb holds only in-frame clones, not every one. The sample contains approximately 250,000 clones, around 87% of which appear only once. Sequencing was performed on peripheral blood. These receptors were taken from a woman in her fifties or sixties with COVID-19, enrolled during active disease.

This sequence joins TRBV4-1 and TRBJ1-1; TRBD1 agrees at 7 bases. The CDR3 has 14 amino acids. V was pared by 5 bases and J by 5 bases, with 8 bases of the junction left unmatched. Germline CDR1 is MGHRA and CDR2 is YSYEKL. DNA of the CDR3: TGCGCCAGCAGCACCTATACAGGGGTTACTGAAGCTTTCTTT. It encodes CASSTYTGVTEAFF.

This chain connects TRBV9 to TRBJ2-1; TRBD2 matches at 11 bases. The CDR3 contains 15 residues. The trim removed 3 bases at V and 6 bases at J, leaving 5 bases unmatched. Looked up from germline, CDR1 is SGDLS and CDR2 is YYNGEE. In DNA form, the CDR3 reads TGTGCCAGCAGCGCGGGACTAGCGGCACTCAATGAGCAGTTCTTC. Its protein is CASSAGLAALNEQFF.

This chain joins TRBV24-1 and TRBJ1-5; D is ambiguous. Trimming shortened V by 8 bases and J by 9 bases, and 13 bases separated the two germline ends. Germline CDR1 and CDR2: KGHDR and SFDVKD. The CDR3 covers 12 residues. In DNA form, the CDR3 reads TGTGCCACCATGGATCCCGCGGGGCCCCAGCATTTT. This sequence encodes CATMDPAGPQHF.

Concerning this clone itself: Other DNA sequences within the sample encode an identical CDR3. This chain joins TRBV7-9 and TRBJ2-2; no clear D. Trimming stripped 1 base from V and 0 bases from J, with 3 bases between. Germline V gene lookup returns CDR1 SEHNR and CDR2 FQNEAQ (reference sequence). This CDR3 region has 14 residues. The CDR3 spells CASSLGANTGELFF. CDR3 DNA sequence: TGTGCCAGCAGCTTAGGCGCGAACACCGGGGAGCTGTTTTTT.

The chain joins TRBV2 to TRBJ2-3; D gene ambiguous. V lost 8 bases to trimming and J lost 3 bases, with 18 bases between them. This CDR3 contains 15 residues. Germline V gene lookup returns CDR1 SNHLY and CDR2 FYNNEI. CDR3: CASRNRRYGTDTQYF. DNA for the CDR3: TGTGCCAGCCGAAATAGGCGTTACGGGACAGATACGCAGTATTTT.

This clone was detected only once. The chain recombines TRBV5-1 with TRBJ2-1, with 7 bases lining up with TRBD2. CDR3 length equals 16 residues. V lost 1 base, J lost 5 bases, and 9 bases stayed unmatched. Germline V gives CDR1 SGHRS, CDR2 YFSETQ. DNA of the CDR3: TGCGCCAGCAGCTTGTTGGCTAGCGGTAGAAACAATGAGCAGTTCTTC. The encoded protein is CASSLLASGRNNEQFF.

V and J are TRBV7-6 and TRBJ2-1; D not certain. CDR1 is SGHVS and CDR2 is FNYEAQ in the germline V gene. This CDR3 spans 15 amino acids. Deletions cut 1 base from V and 0 bases from J, with 7 bases between. The CDR3 nucleotides are TGTGCCAGCAGCTTAGACGCGGTCTCCTACAATGAGCAGTTCTTC. Translated, it gives CASSLDAVSYNEQFF.

This chain connects TRBV20-1 to TRBJ2-3; TRBD2 might be the D (5 bases). Per germline, CDR1 DFQATT and CDR2 SNEGSKA (reference sequence). The CDR3 has 11 residues. V lost 6 bases and J lost 1, with 5 bases in between. This chain's CDR3 is CSAEGTDTQYF. The CDR3, as DNA: TGCAGTGCGGAGGGCACAGATACGCAGTATTTT.